The source of this T cell receptor (beta chain) is a study of blood T cell repertoires in COVID-19. Background on the study: Both acute and convalescent COVID-19 samples were obtained from the United States, Italy and Spain. In each case, the material was cDNA or gDNA derived from T cells, B-cell-depleted T cells, or PBMCs.

In the authors' workflow: Counts of nucleated cells, estimated from reference gene primer amplification, were obtained. The data were produced by immunoSEQ multiplex PCR, yet TCRdb's version contains in-frame clones alone and is incomplete. That table furnishes V, J and clone size, whereas the DNA furnished D and trimming. The table includes fewer than 150,000 clones, 90% detected once. Trimming took 0 bases from V and 2 from J, leaving 9 bases between them. The V gene's germline CDR1 is SGHDN and CDR2 FVKESK. The CDR3 has 15 residues. The rearrangement joins TRBV14 to TRBJ2-3, with a tentative D call TRBD2 (5 bases). The material sequenced was peripheral blood. This TCR was sampled from a woman over 75 with acute or convalescent COVID-19. This chain's CDR3 is CASSQDDYFTDTQYF. The DNA of the CDR3 is TGTGCCAGCAGCCAAGATGACTATTTCACAGATACGCAGTATTTT.